This passage covers 26 T cell receptor beta chains from one sample sequenced in a study of blood T cells in healthy people across ages. A second PCR, run for about 7 to 12 cycles, used a sample-barcoded 5' primer plus a J-beta primer mix. Via MiXCR, TCRdb re-called the 5' RACE reads, giving one row per CDR3 protein. The sample records approximately 350,000 distinct CDR3 sequences, about 55% being singletons. The sample comprised blood. Receptor source: a man aged 55-75 years in good health.

This clonotype has only a few counts. The V call is TRBV9, the J call TRBJ2-3; 8 bases align to TRBD2. V lost 4 bases and J lost 3; bases outside the gene matches: 10. Germline CDR1 reads SGDLS; CDR2 reads YYNGEE. The CDR3 is 16 amino acids. DNA for the CDR3: TGTGCCAGCAGCCCCTCGGCGGGAGGTCCAACAGATACGCAGTATTTT. It is translated as CASSPSAGGPTDTQYF.

This clonotype was counted many times. The rearrangement joins TRBV2 to TRBJ2-1, with D possibly matching TRBD1 (6 bases). Trimming took off 1 base at V and 9 bases at J, with 16 bases between the two ends. The CDR3 sequence is 15 residues long. Germline V gives CDR1 SNHLY, CDR2 FYNNEI. The CDR3 DNA follows: TGTGCCAGCAGTGAAGGGCAGGGGCCCGCAAGTGAGCAGTTCTTC. It translates to CASSEGQGPASEQFF.

This rearrangement joins TRBV15 to TRBJ2-5, with D possibly being TRBD2 (6 bases). Germline-derived CDR1 and CDR2 are LNHNV and YYDKDF (reference sequence). V was shortened by 5 bases and J by 11 bases, with 21 bases between the two germline ends. This CDR3 has 14 residues. This chain's CDR3 is CATSGQTRRNEQYF. The CDR3 DNA sequence: TGTGCCACCAGCGGCCAGACTAGACGCAATGAGCAGTACTTC. The full variable domain, with the rest looked up from reference TRBV15 and TRBJ2-5, is DAMVIQNPRYQVTQFGKPVTLSCSQTLNHNVMYWYQQKSSQAPKLLFHYYDKDFNNEADTPDNFQSRRPNTSFCFLDIRSPGLGDTAMYLCATSGQTRRNEQYFGPGTRLLVL.

The J gene is TRBJ2-1, the V gene TRBV3-1; 8 bases are shared with TRBD1. The germline V gene has CDR1 LGHDT and CDR2 YNNKEL (reference sequence). Germline trimming cut 3 bases from V and 5 bases from J; bases unmatched to any gene: 6. The CDR3 length is 15 residues. The CDR3: CASSQGDRLDNEQFF. CDR3 nucleotide sequence: TGTGCCAGCAGCCAGGGGGACAGGCTCGACAATGAGCAGTTCTTC.

Regarding this clonotype: At one of its ends the junction is not consistent with the germline gene, which may arise from a read error. This chain connects TRBV29-1 to TRBJ2-3; 9 bases map to TRBD2. From germline, CDR1 is SQVTM and CDR2 ANQGSEA. CDR3 length: 17 amino acids. CDR3 region: CSVEDNVPSGETDTQYF. CDR3 DNA: TGCAGTGTTGAAGATAACGTCCCTAGCGGGGAAACAGATACGCAGTATTTT.

Only a few counts were recorded for this clonotype. V gene TRBV7-2 combines with J gene TRBJ2-7; weak D call: TRBD2 (6 bases). The CDR3 sequence is 20 residues long. Trimming left V 6 bases short and J 3 bases short, with 33 bases between. Per germline, CDR1 SGHTA and CDR2 FQGNSA. The CDR3 sequence: CASSPGWDGSIRSGSYEQYF. The CDR3 nucleotides are TGTGCCAGCAGTCCCGGGTGGGACGGGAGTATCAGGTCTGGGAGCTACGAGCAGTACTTC.

The CDR3 protein is CSAQQSLPGGETQYF. The CDR3 bases are TGCAGTGCTCAACAAAGCCTACCGGGAGGGGAGACCCAGTACTTC. V usage is TRBV20-1 and J usage is TRBJ2-5; 8 bases are shared with TRBD2. The trim removed 5 bases at V and 5 bases at J, leaving 13 bases unmatched. This CDR3 has 15 residues. Germline loops: CDR1 DFQATT, CDR2 SNEGSKA (reference sequence).

V and J are TRBV5-1 and TRBJ1-1; 11 nucleotides agree with TRBD1. The ends lost 3 bases at V and 11 bases at J; junction bases unmatched: 6. This CDR3 is built from 13 residues. CDR1 is SGHRS, CDR2 YFSETQ, per germline. CDR3 loop: CASSSGTGGEAFF. The CDR3 coding sequence is TGCGCCAGCAGCTCAGGGACAGGGGGTGAGGCTTTCTTT.

This clonotype turned up a few times. The CDR3 here is CASSYGGGTYNEQYF. In DNA form, the CDR3 reads TGTGCCAGCAGTTATGGGGGAGGGACCTACAATGAGCAGTACTTC. The J gene is TRBJ2-1, the V gene TRBV12-3 or TRBV12-4; TRBD2 aligns across 7 bases. The assigned J gene may be wrong: the sequence end matches TRBJ2-7 better. The CDR3 sequence is 15 residues long.

To note about this clonotype: This may be a read error: a much more frequent sequence differs by one nucleotide. This chain joins TRBV11-3 and TRBJ2-3; perhaps D is TRBD1 or TRBD2 (6 bases each). CDR3 length: 15 residues. CDR1 and CDR2 (germline): SGHNT, YENEEA. For the CDR3, the DNA is TGTGCCAGCAGCTTAGATCCGGGGGCGACAGATGCGCAGTATTTT. Translating gives CASSLDPGATDAQYF.

V gene TRBV4-2 combines with J gene TRBJ2-3, with D perhaps given as TRBD1 or TRBD2 (5 bases each). Germline V gene sequence: CDR1 LGHNA, CDR2 YNFKEQ. The V end lost 0 bases, the J end lost 1 base, and 8 bases lay between the germline ends. The CDR3 has 15 amino acids. The CDR3 is CASSQDRGGTDTQYF. In DNA form, the CDR3 reads TGTGCCAGCAGCCAAGATAGGGGAGGCACAGATACGCAGTATTTT.

This clonotype showed up many times. The chain employs TRBV6-5 and TRBJ2-1; no firm D call. Germline lookup yields CDR1 MNHEY and CDR2 SVGAGI. The CDR3 has 11 residues. The ends were cut back, 8 bases at V and 7 bases at J, with 9 bases in the middle. This CDR3 reads CASAFRNEQFF. Here the CDR3 DNA reads TGTGCCAGCGCCTTTAGGAATGAGCAGTTCTTC.

Only a few counts were recorded for this clonotype. This chain joins TRBV7-2 and TRBJ2-5; weak D call: TRBD2 (6 bases). Trimming removed 2 bases at V and 2 bases at J, with 9 bases between. Germline CDR1 SGHTA, CDR2 FQGNSA. This CDR3 spans 14 amino acids. The CDR3 DNA is TGTGCCAGCAGCTTACGGCGGGAACAAGAGACCCAGTACTTC. Translated, it gives CASSLRREQETQYF.

The V and J genes are TRBV7-2 and TRBJ2-5, with D maybe TRBD1 (6 bases). The DNA end favors TRBJ2-7, so the J call may be wrong. The CDR3 has 12 residues. Germline values: CDR1 SGHTA, CDR2 FQGNSA. The CDR3 coding sequence is TGTGCCATCGGCGAGGGGGCCTACGAGCAGTACTTC. Its protein product is CAIGEGAYEQYF.

Comments on this clonotype: This may arise from a read error, as a much more abundant clone is one base away. The rearrangement links TRBV20-1 to TRBJ2-7, with D uncertain. Germline CDR1 DFQATT, CDR2 SNEGSKA (reference sequence). Trimming cost V 4 bases and J 7 bases, with 17 bases left between them. There are 13 residues in the CDR3. Written as DNA, the CDR3 is TGCAGTGCTAAACCCCCACCCTACAATGAGCAGTACTTC. Encoded protein: CSAKPPPYNEQYF.

Here the CDR3 reads CASSFGTGRTDTQYF. The CDR3 DNA sequence: TGTGCCAGCAGTTTCGGGACAGGCCGCACAGATACGCAGTATTTT. This chain connects TRBV27 to TRBJ2-3; 8 nucleotides match TRBD1. The germline V gene encodes CDR1 MNHEY and CDR2 SMNVEV (reference sequence). V lost 3 bases to trimming and J lost 1 base; unmatched junction nucleotides: 3. The CDR3 loop spans 15 amino acids.

This clonotype turned up a few times. The J gene is TRBJ2-7, the V gene TRBV20-1; D is undetermined. V was clipped by 1 base and J by 8 bases, with 9 bases between them. The CDR3 is 11 amino acids. Germline CDR1 is DFQATT and CDR2 is SNEGSKA (reference sequence). The chain's CDR3 is CSARADTKQYF. DNA for the CDR3: TGCAGTGCTAGAGCCGATACGAAGCAGTACTTC.

This chain connects TRBV12-5 to TRBJ2-3; D gene unclear. V was pared by 5 bases and J by 1 base, with 4 bases between. In germline, CDR1 is LGHNT, CDR2 FRNRAP. The CDR3 has 12 residues. The CDR3 sequence is CASGIRTDTQYF. The DNA for the CDR3 is TGTGCTAGTGGTATCCGCACAGATACGCAGTATTTT.

This chain joins TRBV20-1 and TRBJ2-4, with a tentative D call TRBD2 (6 bases). The DNA end lines up better with TRBJ2-7; the J call may be wrong. There are 14 residues in the CDR3. Germline values: CDR1 DFQATT, CDR2 SNEGSKA (reference sequence). This CDR3 is CSARGLDNLYEQYF. The CDR3 nucleotides read TGCAGTGCTAGAGGACTAGACAACCTCTACGAGCAGTACTTC.

This clonotype was counted only a few times. The rearrangement joins TRBV4-1 to TRBJ1-1; D uncertain. Between the trimmed V and J ends, which lost 0 bases and 3 bases, there was a span of 17 bases. There are 17 residues in the CDR3. Germline loops: CDR1 MGHRA, CDR2 YSYEKL. As DNA, the CDR3 is TGCGCCAGCAGCCAAGATGTCGGGTCAGCTCTCCACACTGAAGCTTTCTTT. It encodes CASSQDVGSALHTEAFF.

A note on this clonotype: A much larger clone is a single base away; this may be a read error. V is TRBV28 and J is TRBJ2-7; the match to TRBD2 covers 10 bases. Per germline, CDR1 MDHEN and CDR2 SYDVKM. This CDR3 has 16 residues. V shed 3 bases, J shed 0 bases, and the junction held 5 bases outside the gene matches. Here the CDR3 reads CASSFGLAGVSYEQYF. CDR3 DNA sequence: TGTGCCAGCAGTTTTGGTCTAGCGGGAGTCTCCTACGAGCAGTACTTC.

The rearrangement uses TRBV3-1 and TRBJ2-3, with TRBD2 as a possible D gene (5 bases). This CDR3 is 14 amino acids long. V dropped 1 base and J dropped 0 bases, with 5 bases sitting between them. Germline V gives CDR1 LGHDT, CDR2 YNNKEL (reference sequence). The CDR3 DNA follows: TGTGCCAGCAGCCAAGGGACTAGCACAGATACGCAGTATTTT. Translating gives CASSQGTSTDTQYF.

The chain is built from TRBV27 and TRBJ2-2; no firm D call. This CDR3 contains 12 residues. Trimming removed 6 bases at V and 6 bases at J, with 8 bases between. CDR1 is MNHEY and CDR2 is SMNVEV in the germline V gene (reference sequence). The CDR3 here is CASRPLAGELFF. The CDR3 DNA follows: TGTGCCAGCAGGCCTTTGGCCGGGGAGCTGTTTTTT.

The V call is TRBV14, the J call TRBJ1-2, with D uncertain. The CDR3 sequence is 13 residues long. Germline V gene lookup returns CDR1 SGHDN and CDR2 FVKESK. V was cut by 1 base and J by 6 bases, with 9 bases left in between. This CDR3 reads CASSQGTLDGYTF. Here the CDR3 DNA reads TGTGCCAGCAGCCAAGGAACCCTCGATGGCTACACCTTC. Full variable domain (missing parts from reference TRBV14 and TRBJ1-2): EAGVTQFPSHSVIEKGQTVTLRCDPISGHDNLYWYRRVMGKEIKFLLHFVKESKQDESGMPNNRFLAERTGGTYSTLKVQPAELEDSGVYFCASSQGTLDGYTFGSGTRLTVV.

CDR3 sequence reads: CSVDRGRVGEQYF. CDR3 nucleotides: TGCAGCGTCGATCGGGGGAGGGTGGGTGAGCAGTACTTC. J is TRBJ2-5 and V is TRBV29-1; 7 nucleotides align to TRBD2. This CDR3 is 13 amino acids long. Germline V lookup: CDR1 SQVTM, CDR2 ANQGSEA. Trimming took 6 bases from V and 11 from J; bases not matched to a gene: 15.

The rearrangement uses TRBV27 and TRBJ2-1; TRBD1 is a possible D gene (5 bases). Per germline, CDR1 MNHEY and CDR2 SMNVEV (reference sequence). V lost 3 bases to trimming and J lost 8 bases, with 17 bases between them. There are 15 residues in the CDR3. The CDR3: CASSFGQGRGDEQFF. CDR3 DNA: TGTGCCAGCAGTTTTGGCCAGGGCCGTGGGGATGAGCAGTTCTTC.